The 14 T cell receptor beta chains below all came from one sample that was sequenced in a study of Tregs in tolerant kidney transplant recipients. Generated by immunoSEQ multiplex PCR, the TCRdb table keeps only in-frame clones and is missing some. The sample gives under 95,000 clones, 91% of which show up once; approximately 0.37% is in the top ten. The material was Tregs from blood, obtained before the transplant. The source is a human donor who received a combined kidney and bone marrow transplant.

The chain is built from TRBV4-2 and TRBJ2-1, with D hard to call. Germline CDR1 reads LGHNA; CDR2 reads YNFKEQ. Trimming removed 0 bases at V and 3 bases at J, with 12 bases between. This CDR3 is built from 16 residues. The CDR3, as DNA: TGTGCCAGCAGCCAAGATAGCCCAATGGGCTACAATGAGCAGTTCTTC. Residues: CASSQDSPMGYNEQFF.

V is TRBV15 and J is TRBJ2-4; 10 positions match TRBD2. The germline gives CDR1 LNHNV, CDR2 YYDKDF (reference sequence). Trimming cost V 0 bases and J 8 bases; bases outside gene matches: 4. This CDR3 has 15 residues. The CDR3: CATSRDRLAGDIQYF. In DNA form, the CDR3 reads TGTGCCACCAGCAGAGATCGTCTAGCGGGAGACATTCAGTACTTC.

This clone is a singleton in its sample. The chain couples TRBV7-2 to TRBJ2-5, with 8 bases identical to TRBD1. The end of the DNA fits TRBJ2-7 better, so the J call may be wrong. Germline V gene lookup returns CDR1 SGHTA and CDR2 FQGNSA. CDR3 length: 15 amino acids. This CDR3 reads CASSQRTGISYEQYF. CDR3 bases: TGTGCCAGCAGCCAAAGGACAGGGATCTCCTACGAGCAGTACTTC.

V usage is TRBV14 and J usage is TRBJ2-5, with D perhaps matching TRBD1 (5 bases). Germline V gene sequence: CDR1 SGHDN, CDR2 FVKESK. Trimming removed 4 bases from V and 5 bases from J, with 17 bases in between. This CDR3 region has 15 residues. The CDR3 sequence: CASSPARSRVETQYF. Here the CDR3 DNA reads TGTGCCAGCAGCCCTGCCAGGAGCAGGGTCGAGACCCAGTACTTC.

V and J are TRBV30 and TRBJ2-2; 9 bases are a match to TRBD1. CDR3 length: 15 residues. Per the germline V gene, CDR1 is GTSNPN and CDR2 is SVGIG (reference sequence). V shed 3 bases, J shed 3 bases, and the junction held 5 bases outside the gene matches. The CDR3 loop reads CAWRLRDRDTGELFF. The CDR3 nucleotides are TGTGCCTGGAGGTTAAGGGACAGGGACACCGGGGAGCTGTTTTTT. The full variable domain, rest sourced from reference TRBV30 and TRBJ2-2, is SQTIHQWPATLVQPVGSPLSLECTVEGTSNPNLYWYRQAAGRGLQLLFYSVGIGQISSEVPQNLSASRPQDRQFILSSKKLLLSDSGFYLCAWRLRDRDTGELFFGEGSRLTVL.

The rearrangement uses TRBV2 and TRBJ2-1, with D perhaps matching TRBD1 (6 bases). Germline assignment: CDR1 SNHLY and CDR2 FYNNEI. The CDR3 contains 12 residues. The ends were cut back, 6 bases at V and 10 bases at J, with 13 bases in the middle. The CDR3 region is CASSGLRGEQFF. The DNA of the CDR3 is TGTGCCAGCAGCGGTTTGAGGGGGGAGCAGTTCTTC.

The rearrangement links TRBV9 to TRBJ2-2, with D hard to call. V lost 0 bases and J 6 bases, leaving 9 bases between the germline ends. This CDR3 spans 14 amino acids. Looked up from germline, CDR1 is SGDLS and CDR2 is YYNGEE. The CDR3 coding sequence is TGTGCCAGCAGCGTAGCTACGACTCCCGGGGAGCTGTTTTTT. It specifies CASSVATTPGELFF. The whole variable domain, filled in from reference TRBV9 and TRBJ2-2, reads DSGVTQTPKHLITATGQRVTLRCSPRSGDLSVYWYQQSLDQGLQFLIQYYNGEERAKGNILERFSAQQFPDLHSELNLSSLELGDSALYFCASSVATTPGELFFGEGSRLTVL.

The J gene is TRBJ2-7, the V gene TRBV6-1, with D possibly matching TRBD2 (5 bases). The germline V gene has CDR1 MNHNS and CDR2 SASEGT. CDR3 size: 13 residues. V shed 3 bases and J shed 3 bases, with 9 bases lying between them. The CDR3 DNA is TGTGCCAGCAGTGATAAGCGGTACTACGAGCAGTACTTC. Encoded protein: CASSDKRYYEQYF.

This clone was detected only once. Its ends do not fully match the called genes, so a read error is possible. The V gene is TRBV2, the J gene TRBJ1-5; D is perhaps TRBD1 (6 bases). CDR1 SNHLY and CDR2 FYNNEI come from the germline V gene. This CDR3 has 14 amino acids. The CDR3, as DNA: TGTGCCAGCAGAGAAGCCACAGGGAATCAGCCCCAGCATTTT. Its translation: CASREATGNQPQHF.

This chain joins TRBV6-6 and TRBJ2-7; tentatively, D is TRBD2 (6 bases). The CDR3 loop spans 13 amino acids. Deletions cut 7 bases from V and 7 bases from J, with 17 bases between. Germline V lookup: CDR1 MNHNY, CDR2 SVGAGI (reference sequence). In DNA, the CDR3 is TGTGCCAGCATCAATGACCCGGCGGGGGAGCAGTACTTC. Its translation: CASINDPAGEQYF.

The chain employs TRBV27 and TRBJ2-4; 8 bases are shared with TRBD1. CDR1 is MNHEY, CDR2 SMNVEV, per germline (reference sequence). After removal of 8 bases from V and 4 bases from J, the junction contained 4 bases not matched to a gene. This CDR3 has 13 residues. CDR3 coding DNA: TGTGCCAGCGGAAGGACAGGGAAAAACATTCAGTACTTC. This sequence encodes CASGRTGKNIQYF.

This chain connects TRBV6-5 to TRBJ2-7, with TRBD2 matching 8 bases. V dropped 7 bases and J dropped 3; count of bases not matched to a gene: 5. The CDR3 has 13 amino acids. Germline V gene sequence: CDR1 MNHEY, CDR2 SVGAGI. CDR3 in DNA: TGTGCCAGCACCTCGGGAGGGGGCTACGAGCAGTACTTC. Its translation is CASTSGGGYEQYF.

CDR3 protein: CASRANGDNTDTQYF. The CDR3 nucleotides are TGTGCCAGTAGGGCTAATGGGGACAACACAGATACGCAGTATTTT. The V gene is TRBV19, the J gene TRBJ2-3; a possible D gene is TRBD1 (6 bases). Looked up from germline, CDR1 is LNHDA and CDR2 is SQIVND (reference sequence). The CDR3 length is 15 residues. The V and J ends lost 6 bases and 2 bases respectively, with 15 bases between them. The whole variable domain, filled in from reference TRBV19 and TRBJ2-3, reads DGGITQSPKYLFRKEGQNVTLSCEQNLNHDAMYWYRQDPGQGLRLIYYSQIVNDFQKGDIAEGYSVSREKKESFPLTVTSAQKNPTAFYLCASRANGDNTDTQYFGPGTRLTVL.

In DNA form, the CDR3 reads TGTGCCAGCAGTGACTCGGTTGGTCGTCTAGATACGCAGTATTTT. Translation: CASSDSVGRLDTQYF. The chain is built from TRBV6-4 and TRBJ2-3; D is undetermined. Germline assignment: CDR1 MRHNA and CDR2 SNTAGT. This CDR3 is 15 amino acids long. The V end was cut by 0 bases, the J end by 5 bases, with 12 bases between.